This T cell receptor beta chain was obtained from a study of blood T cells in healthy people across ages. Together with a sample-barcoded 5' primer, a J-beta primer mix was included in a second PCR lasting about 6 to 11 cycles. Every cDNA molecule carried a tag from a template-switch adaptor bearing 12 random nucleotides. Via MiXCR, TCRdb re-called the 5' RACE reads, giving one row per CDR3 protein. Here the sample spans 650,000 to 800,000 distinct CDR3 sequences, approximately 44% being singletons. Study-level points and caveats: Naive CD4+ cells and diversity were both higher in long-lived donors than in aged donors.

Researchers isolated at least 7 million PBMCs per sample. Extraction yielded at least 5 micrograms of total RNA per sample. About this clonotype: Its cognate antigen is unknown.

V shed 3 bases and J shed 2 bases, with 13 bases lying between them. The length of the CDR3 is 15 residues. Germline CDR1 and CDR2: MDHEN and SYDVKM. Sequenced material: blood. The chain is built from TRBV28 and TRBJ1-1; possibly TRBD1 for D (6 bases). The source is a man aged 55 to 70 in good health. The CDR3 DNA reads TGTGCCAGCAGTTTGGCCAGGGGTTCCAACACTGAAGCTTTCTTT. Its translation: CASSLARGSNTEAFF.